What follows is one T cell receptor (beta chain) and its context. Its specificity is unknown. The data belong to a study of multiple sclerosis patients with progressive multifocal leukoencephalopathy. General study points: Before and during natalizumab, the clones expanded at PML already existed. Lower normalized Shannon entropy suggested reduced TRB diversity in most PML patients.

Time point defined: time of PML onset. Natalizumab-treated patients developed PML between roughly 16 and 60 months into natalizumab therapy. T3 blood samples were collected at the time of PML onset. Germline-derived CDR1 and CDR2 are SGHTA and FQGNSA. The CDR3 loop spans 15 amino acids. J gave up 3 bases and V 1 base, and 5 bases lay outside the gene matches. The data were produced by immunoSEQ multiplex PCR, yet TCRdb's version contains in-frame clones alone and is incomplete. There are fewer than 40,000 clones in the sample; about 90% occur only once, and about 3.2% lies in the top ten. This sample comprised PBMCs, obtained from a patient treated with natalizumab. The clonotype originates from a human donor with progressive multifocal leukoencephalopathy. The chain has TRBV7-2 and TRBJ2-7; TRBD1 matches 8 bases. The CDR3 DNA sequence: TGTGCCAGCAGCTTAGGCGTCGGACAGGGCTACGAGCAGTACTTC. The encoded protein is CASSLGVGQGYEQYF.